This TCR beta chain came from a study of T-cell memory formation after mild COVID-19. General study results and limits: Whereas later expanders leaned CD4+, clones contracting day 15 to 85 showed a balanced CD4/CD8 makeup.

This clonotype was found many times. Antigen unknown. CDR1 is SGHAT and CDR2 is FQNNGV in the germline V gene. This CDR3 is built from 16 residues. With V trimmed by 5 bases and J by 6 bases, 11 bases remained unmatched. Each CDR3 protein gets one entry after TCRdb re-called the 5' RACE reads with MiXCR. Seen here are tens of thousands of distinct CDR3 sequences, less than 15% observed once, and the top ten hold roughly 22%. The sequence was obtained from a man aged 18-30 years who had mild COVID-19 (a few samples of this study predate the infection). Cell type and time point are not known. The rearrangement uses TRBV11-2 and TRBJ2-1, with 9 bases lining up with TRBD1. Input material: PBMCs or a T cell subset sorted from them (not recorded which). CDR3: CASSPGPGTGLNEQFF. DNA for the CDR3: TGTGCCAGCAGCCCAGGCCCCGGGACAGGGCTCAATGAGCAGTTCTTC.